What follows is one TCR beta chain and its context. Its antigen is not identified. The entry originates in a study of shared clonotypes between healthy human individuals. Study background: Three men and a couple of women, aged 18 to 49, were donors.

Trimming at V came to 5 bases and at J to 6 bases, leaving 9 bases not matched to a gene. The CDR3 is made up of 15 amino acids. Per the germline V gene, CDR1 is MDHEN and CDR2 is SYDVKM. Study results and limitations: Among four donors, 4.5% to 5.5% of naive CD4 clonotypes were found in common.

Assay: immunoSEQ multiplex PCR; the TCRdb copy retains only in-frame clones and omits some. Of a few hundred thousand clones in the sample, less than 98% were seen once. The chain joins TRBV28 to TRBJ2-3; 9 bases match TRBD2. The sequence derives from a woman in her twenties or thirties in good health. The sample taken for sequencing was naive CD4+ T cells sorted from blood. Sample subset: CD45RA+ positively selected. The CDR3 nucleotides read TGTGCCAGCAGTGTGCGGGAGGGCCTATGGGATACGCAGTATTTT. Its translation: CASSVREGLWDTQYF.